What follows are 16 T cell receptor beta chains derived from one specimen sequenced in a study of early T cells in non-severe SARS-CoV-2 infection. A single record per CDR3 protein comes from TCRdb applying MiXCR to the 5' RACE reads. The sample holds about 37,000 distinct CDR3 sequences; 5% to 6% are singletons and the top ten take around 5.8%. This specimen consisted of whole blood, obtained at baseline. The source of these receptors is an adult who was a healthcare worker with PCR-confirmed SARS-CoV-2 infection or an uninfected control (not recorded which).

In its sample, this clonotype was seen many times. The chain has TRBV20-1 and TRBJ2-3; 12 bases match TRBD2. V lost 1 base and J lost 5; bases outside the gene matches: 10. This CDR3 has 17 amino acids. Per germline, CDR1 DFQATT and CDR2 SNEGSKA (reference sequence). CDR3 sequence reads: CSARGGRLAGAQDTQYF. CDR3 DNA: TGCAGTGCTAGAGGTGGTAGACTAGCGGGAGCGCAAGATACGCAGTATTTT.

This clonotype was found many times. The chain uses TRBV9 and TRBJ2-2, with D possibly TRBD1 on 5 matching bases. Trimming left V 2 bases short and J 3 bases short, with 8 bases between. Germline lookup yields CDR1 SGDLS and CDR2 YYNGEE. This CDR3 comprises 14 residues. CDR3 sequence reads: CASSVDSYTGELFF. The CDR3 region has the DNA TGTGCCAGCAGCGTCGACAGCTACACCGGGGAGCTGTTTTTT.

In this sample, this clonotype turned up many times. The chain has TRBV28 and TRBJ2-7, with 9 positions matching TRBD1. The CDR3 has 15 residues. With 6 bases clipped from V and 2 bases from J, the junction kept 8 bases outside the gene matches. CDR1 and CDR2 from the germline V gene are MDHEN and SYDVKM. As DNA, the CDR3 is TGTGCCAGCAGCTCCCCCGGGACAGGGCCCTACGAGCAGTACGTC. This sequence encodes CASSSPGTGPYEQYV.

This clonotype was seen many times. The junction does not match germline at one end; this may be a read error. This chain connects TRBV2 to TRBJ2-3, with D perhaps TRBD2 (6 bases). The germline CDR1 and CDR2 sequences are SNHLY and FYNNEI. This CDR3 region has 15 residues. For the CDR3, the DNA is TGTGCCAGCAGTGAAGGACTAGTCCGCACTGATACGCAGTATTTT. Amino acid sequence: CASSEGLVRTDTQYF.

The V and J genes are TRBV7-9 and TRBJ2-7; D is perhaps TRBD1 or TRBD2 (5 bases each). Trimming shortened V by 5 bases and J by 0 bases, and 14 bases separated the two germline ends. Germline assignment: CDR1 SEHNR and CDR2 FQNEAQ (reference sequence). The CDR3 runs to 15 residues. The CDR3 spells CASSIGTTTSYEQYF. CDR3 sequence (DNA): TGTGCCAGCAGCATCGGGACGACCACCTCCTACGAGCAGTACTTC.

As for this clonotype: This may come from a read error, since a much larger clone is one base off. J is TRBJ2-6 and V is TRBV6-2 or TRBV6-3; D unclear. Germline V gene sequence: CDR1 MNHEY, CDR2 SVGEGT. The CDR3 totals 14 residues. With 11 bases removed from V and 6 bases from J, the gap between germline ends came to 17 bases. In DNA form, the CDR3 reads TGTGCCGGCGGTAGCAGCTCAGAGGCCAACGTCCTGACTTTC. Residues: CAGGSSSEANVLTF.

The table lists this clonotype with many counts. The chain is built from TRBV30 and TRBJ1-2, with D uncertain. The germline gives CDR1 GTSNPN, CDR2 SVGIG (reference sequence). The CDR3 has 14 residues. V shed 3 bases and J shed 6 bases, with 17 bases lying between them. The CDR3 coding sequence is TGTGCCTGGAGAGGGCGTCGGGGAATCGATGGCTACACCTTC. Amino acids: CAWRGRRGIDGYTF.

This clonotype was seen repeatedly, ten times or more. The rearrangement joins TRBV11-3 to TRBJ2-1; TRBD2 is a possible D gene (5 bases). Germline V gives CDR1 SGHNT, CDR2 YENEEA. With 5 bases removed from V and 10 bases from J, the gap between germline ends came to 15 bases. The length of the CDR3 is 13 residues. The CDR3 nucleotides are TGTGCCAGCAGCCTGGCTTTTGAGGGAGAGCAGTTCTTC. This encodes CASSLAFEGEQFF.

In its sample, this clonotype was seen many times. The J gene is TRBJ2-2, the V gene TRBV20-1; 10 nucleotides agree with TRBD2. J lost 0 bases, V lost 4 bases, and 2 bases had no gene match. CDR1 DFQATT and CDR2 SNEGSKA come from the germline V gene (reference sequence). The CDR3 consists of 15 residues. As DNA, the CDR3 is TGCAGTGCTATCCTAGCGGGAGCGAACACCGGGGAGCTGTTTTTT. Encoded protein: CSAILAGANTGELFF.

This clonotype was recorded many times. This chain connects TRBV3-1 to TRBJ2-1; D unclear. Trimming left V 7 bases short and J 5 bases short, with 18 bases between. The CDR3 covers 15 residues. Germline loops: CDR1 LGHDT, CDR2 YNNKEL (reference sequence). The CDR3 spells CASTHWAVPDNEQFF. The CDR3 region has the DNA TGTGCCAGCACCCACTGGGCCGTTCCTGACAATGAGCAGTTCTTC.

This clonotype was found many times. This sequence joins TRBV7-9 and TRBJ2-3, with TRBD2 identical over 7 bases. The CDR3 consists of 15 residues. After removal of 1 base from V and 1 base from J, the junction contained 2 bases not matched to a gene. The germline V gene has CDR1 SEHNR and CDR2 FQNEAQ (reference sequence). CDR3 region: CASSLGLAGTDTQYF. The CDR3 region has the DNA TGTGCCAGCAGCTTAGGACTAGCTGGCACAGATACGCAGTATTTT.

The table lists this clonotype with many counts. The CDR3 coding sequence is TGCAGTGCTGCCAGGGGGTGGCAAGAGACCCAGTACTTC. Protein: CSAARGWQETQYF. V gene TRBV20-1 combines with J gene TRBJ2-5; 7 bases agree with TRBD1. CDR3 length: 13 residues. After removal of 5 bases from V and 2 bases from J, the junction contained 5 bases not matched to a gene. The germline V gene has CDR1 DFQATT and CDR2 SNEGSKA (reference sequence).

With respect to this clonotype: Compared with germline, one end of the junction differs, possibly owing to a read error. The J gene is TRBJ1-2, the V gene TRBV6-2 or TRBV6-3; TRBD1 aligns across 9 bases. The germline V gene has CDR1 MNHEY and CDR2 SVGEGT. The CDR3 has 16 amino acids. In nucleotides, the CDR3 is TGTGCCAGCAGTCACTCCGGGACAGGGCTACTCTATGGCTACACCTTC. This translates into CASSHSGTGLLYGYTF.

There are many counts of this clonotype. V usage is TRBV4-1 and J usage is TRBJ2-7; no clear D gene. This CDR3 contains 15 residues. Germline V CDR1 and CDR2: MGHRA, YSYEKL. V was cut by 4 bases and J by 1 base, with 14 bases left in between. CDR3: CASSLLGRASYEQYF. The CDR3 bases are TGCGCCAGCAGCCTCCTAGGAAGGGCATCCTACGAGCAGTACTTC.

The sample holds many counts of this clonotype. The rearrangement links TRBV20-1 to TRBJ2-3; 10 positions agree with TRBD1. From germline, CDR1 is DFQATT and CDR2 SNEGSKA (reference sequence). The CDR3 has 15 amino acids. V lost 6 bases to trimming and J lost 2 bases; unmatched junction nucleotides: 8. CDR3: CSASRTGGHTDTQYF. DNA for the CDR3: TGCAGTGCCTCCCGGACAGGGGGGCACACAGATACGCAGTATTTT.

The sample holds many counts of this clonotype. This sequence joins TRBV7-2 and TRBJ1-1; weak D call: TRBD1 (6 bases). Trimming cost V 5 bases and J 4 bases, with 14 bases left between them. Germline CDR1 is SGHTA and CDR2 is FQGNSA. The length of the CDR3 is 14 residues. The CDR3 is CASSTLTGLTEAFF. The CDR3 DNA is TGTGCCAGCAGCACTCTCACAGGGCTCACTGAAGCTTTCTTT.